These T cell receptor beta chains were read from a single sample in a study of blood T cell repertoires in COVID-19. Clones were read by immunoSEQ multiplex PCR, and TCRdb kept only the in-frame ones, dropping some. The table includes 20,000 to 30,000 clones, about 91% detected once. The sample was peripheral blood. These receptors came from a man between 65 and 80 years old with active COVID-19. The CDR3 runs from the conserved cysteine through the conserved F or W. A D gene is named only where the DNA matches it firmly. A row's size may be missing; if present it is once, few, many or a size class.

-,TRBV24-1,TRBJ2-2,TRBD2,TGTGCCACCAGTGATCCCCTACTCCAAAGCGGGGGAGAGGTCGGGGAGCTGTTTTTT,CATSDPLLQSGGEVGELFF
-,TRBV7-8,TRBJ2-7,TRBD1,TGTGCCAGCAGCCTATCGGGACAGCCCTACGAGCAGTACTTC,CASSLSGQPYEQYF
-,TRBV27,TRBJ2-1,TRBD2,TGTGCCAGCAGTTTAGGAGCGGGAGCTTACAATGAGCAGTTCTTC,CASSLGAGAYNEQFF
-,TRBV2,TRBJ2-7,-,TGTGCCAGCAGTGATTTAGGGGGCGAGCAGTACTTC,CASSDLGGEQYF
-,TRBV4-3,TRBJ2-2,TRBD2,TGCGCCAGCAGCCAAGATCAAGGGACTAGCGGGGGCTATTACACCGGGGAGCTGTTTTTT,CASSQDQGTSGGYYTGELFF
-,TRBV30,TRBJ2-7,-,TGTGCCTGGAGTGTTGGAGGTTCGAGGGAGCAGTACTTC,CAWSVGGSREQYF
-,TRBV5-1,TRBJ2-2,TRBD1,TGCGCCAGCAGCTTGGGGACAGGGGGTACCGGGGAGCTGTTTTTT,CASSLGTGGTGELFF
-,TRBV4-1,TRBJ2-1,-,TGCGCCAGCAGCCAAGAACTCCGGGGGTCCTACAATGAGCAGTTCTTC,CASSQELRGSYNEQFF
-,TRBV7-9,TRBJ2-1,-,TGTGCCAGCGCCCCACGGGGGGCTTTGGATGAGCAGTTCTTC,CASAPRGALDEQFF
-,TRBV11-2,TRBJ1-4,-,TGTGCCAGCAGCCCCAGCGGGGTTACGAATGAAAAACTGTTTTTT,CASSPSGVTNEKLFF
-,TRBV30,TRBJ2-7,-,TGTGCCTGGGCGACAGTTTACGAGCAGTACTTC,CAWATVYEQYF
-,TRBV28,TRBJ2-5,TRBD1,TGTGCCAGCAGCGGACAGGGGGGAATCGTGGAGACCCAGTACTTC,CASSGQGGIVETQYF
-,TRBV7-2,TRBJ2-7,-,TGTGCCAGCAGCTTAAGTGGGACTGGGTACGAGCAGTACTTC,CASSLSGTGYEQYF
-,TRBV6-2/TRBV6-3,TRBJ2-1,-,TGTGCCAGCAGCACAGACGGAGGAGCCTACAATGAGCAGTTCTTC,CASSTDGGAYNEQFF
-,TRBV5-8,TRBJ2-4,-,TGTGCCAGCAGCTCAGGACACTTGGTAGCCAAAAACATTCAGTACTTC,CASSSGHLVAKNIQYF
-,TRBV27,TRBJ2-1,-,TGTGCCAGCAGTCCACAGAATTACAATGAGCAGTTCTTC,CASSPQNYNEQFF
few,TRBV2,TRBJ1-6,TRBD1,TGTGCCAGCAGTGTACAGGGGATTGATAATTCACCCCTCCACTTT,CASSVQGIDNSPLHF
-,TRBV7-9,TRBJ2-5,-,TGTGCCAGCAGCTTAGCAGGGGACCAAGAGACCCAGTACTTC,CASSLAGDQETQYF
-,TRBV6-1,TRBJ1-1,TRBD1,TGTGCCAGCAGTGATCGGGACAGGTTGAACACTGAAGCTTTCTTT,CASSDRDRLNTEAFF
-,TRBV2,TRBJ1-5,TRBD1,TGTGCCAGCAGCCCAGGGGGCAGGCAGCCCCAGCATTTT,CASSPGGRQPQHF
once,TRBV2,TRBJ1-2,-,TGTGCCAGCCAGGACACAAACAACTATGGCTACACCTTC,CASQDTNNYGYTF
-,TRBV24-1,TRBJ2-1,TRBD2,TGTGCCACCAGTGATTTGATTGGGGGGACTAACCTAGGTGAGCAGTTCTTC,CATSDLIGGTNLGEQFF
-,TRBV4-1,TRBJ1-5,-,TGCGCCAGCAGCCCCGGCGGGGGGCGGAGGGGCAATCAGCCCCAGCATTTT,CASSPGGGRRGNQPQHF
-,TRBV6-5,TRBJ2-1,-,TGTGCCAGCCCCGGACGGAGGAATGAGCAGTTCTTC,CASPGRRNEQFF
-,TRBV6-5,TRBJ2-7,-,TGTGCCAGCAGTTACTCGTACAGGCCTGCATACGAGCAGTACTTC,CASSYSYRPAYEQYF
-,TRBV5-1,TRBJ2-3,-,TGCGCCAGCAGCTTGGTCAGATCTAGCACAGATACGCAGTATTTT,CASSLVRSSTDTQYF
-,TRBV5-6,TRBJ1-1,-,TGTGCCAGCAGCTTGGCTGGGACTCCCTCGAACACTGAAGCTTTCTTT,CASSLAGTPSNTEAFF
-,TRBV5-5,TRBJ2-5,TRBD1,TGTGCCAGCAGACCGCACAGGGGACCCCAGGAGACCCAGTACTTC,CASRPHRGPQETQYF
-,TRBV28,TRBJ1-2,-,TGTGCCAGCAGTCTCGGGACAAAAGGCTACACCTTC,CASSLGTKGYTF
once,TRBV27,TRBJ1-4,-,TGTGCCAGCAGTTTGTCCCGGGACACGGGACGGAATGAAAAACTGTTTTTT,CASSLSRDTGRNEKLFF
-,TRBV19,TRBJ1-1,TRBD1,TGTGCCAGTAGTATAGGGGGACAGGTCAGGAACACTGAAGCTTTCTTT,CASSIGGQVRNTEAFF
-,TRBV28,TRBJ1-5,-,TGTGCCAGTCTACAGGGTAGTCAGCCCCAGCATTTT,CASLQGSQPQHF
-,TRBV30,TRBJ1-1,TRBD1,TGTGCCTGGGGGACAGGGCCTGAAGCTTTCTTT,CAWGTGPEAFF
-,TRBV7-2,TRBJ2-7,TRBD2,TGTGCCAGCAGCTCCCGGAGTGCTAGCGGGTACGAGCAGTACTTC,CASSSRSASGYEQYF
once,TRBV2,TRBJ2-1,-,TGTGCCAGCAAACCCCTTTTGAGCTCCTACAATGAGCAGTTCTTC,CASKPLLSSYNEQFF
-,TRBV5-1,TRBJ1-1,TRBD1,TGCGCCAGCAGCTTCAACAGGGGAAGGCAAACTGAAGCTTTCTTT,CASSFNRGRQTEAFF
-,TRBV28,TRBJ2-3,TRBD2,TGTGCCAGCAGTTTGTGGACTAGCGGGGGGAACACAGATACGCAGTATTTT,CASSLWTSGGNTDTQYF
-,TRBV4-1,TRBJ1-4,TRBD1,TGCGCCAGCAGCTCCCAGGGGGCCTTCAATGAAAAACTGTTTTTT,CASSSQGAFNEKLFF
-,TRBV5-1,TRBJ2-3,-,TGCGCCAGCAGCTTGGGGGGCCGCCGAGATACGCAGTATTTT,CASSLGGRRDTQYF
-,TRBV7-6,TRBJ1-1,TRBD1,TGTGCCAGCAGCTTAGCGGGACAGGGGCGCACTGAAGCTTTCTTT,CASSLAGQGRTEAFF
-,TRBV28,TRBJ1-1,TRBD1,TGTGCCAGCACCGGCGGACAGGGCTGGGGGGAAGCTTTCTTT,CASTGGQGWGEAFF
-,TRBV4-2,TRBJ2-7,-,TGTGCCAGCAGCCAAGGGGCCGAGCTCTCCTACGAGCAGTACTTC,CASSQGAELSYEQYF
-,TRBV6-5,TRBJ1-2,TRBD1,TGTGCCAGCAGTTACGGGACAGGGGAATTTGGCTACACCTTC,CASSYGTGEFGYTF
-,TRBV28,TRBJ2-3,-,TGTGCCAGCAGTGATCGGCCGGGTAATACGCAGTATTTT,CASSDRPGNTQYF